This TCR beta chain was captured in a study of PD-1 blockade in classical Hodgkin lymphoma. Trimming stripped 0 bases from V and 2 bases from J, with 13 bases between. Germline V gene lookup returns CDR1 SGDLS and CDR2 YYNGEE. CDR3 length: 16 residues. Clones were sequenced by immunoSEQ multiplex PCR, and TCRdb holds only the in-frame ones, with some missing. The table includes some 40,000 clones, approximately 80% detected once. About this clone: Its antigen is as yet unknown.

Autologous stem cell transplantation was followed by relapse in every patient, and brentuximab vedotin exposure varied. Overall study results and limits: Causes of the repertoire differences remain undefined, possibly disease activity or prior therapy. Complete responders entered with baseline diversity on par with newly diagnosed patients, the results showed. Newly diagnosed patients were reported to exhibit reduced baseline TCR diversity relative to healthy donors.

The chain couples TRBV9 to TRBJ2-3; a possible D gene is TRBD2 (5 bases). The sequence was collected from a human donor with classical Hodgkin lymphoma. Sequences were derived from peripheral blood mononuclear cells (PBMCs), sampled at baseline. The CDR3 region has the DNA TGTGCCAGCAGCGTAGGATCGAGCGGTTCCACAGATACGCAGTATTTT. This translates into CASSVGSSGSTDTQYF.